This entry lists 21 T cell receptor beta chains sequenced from one sample in a study of shared clonotypes between healthy human individuals. Naive CD8 populations comprised CD45RO-negative cells positively selected for CCR7, excluding terminally differentiated effector memory CD45RA+ cells. Clones were read by immunoSEQ multiplex PCR, and TCRdb kept only the in-frame ones, dropping some. The sample holds some 2.1 million clones, about 95% seen once. Sequencing used naive CD8+ T cells sorted from blood. Receptors were obtained from a young man in good health.

The chain carries TRBV20-1 and TRBJ2-1; possible D gene TRBD2, 5 bases. This CDR3 is 11 amino acids long. V lost 6 bases to trimming and J lost 8 bases, with 11 bases between them. Per germline, CDR1 DFQATT and CDR2 SNEGSKA (reference sequence). The CDR3 protein is CSAYTSHEQFF. DNA for the CDR3: TGCAGTGCGTATACTAGTCATGAGCAGTTCTTC.

This clone was seen a single time. The chain joins TRBV11-2 to TRBJ1-5; perhaps TRBD1 as D (5 bases). Germline values: CDR1 SGHAT, CDR2 FQNNGV. CDR3 length: 14 residues. Trimming cost V 1 base and J 5 bases, with 9 bases left between them. The CDR3 DNA is TGTGCCAGCAGCTTAGCCGGGGGGGATCAGCCCCAGCATTTT. This sequence encodes CASSLAGGDQPQHF. The full variable domain, in which reference TRBV11-2 and TRBJ1-5 provide the parts outside the CDR3, is EAGVAQSPRYKIIEKRQSVAFWCNPISGHATLYWYQQILGQGPKLLIQFQNNGVVDDSQLPKDRFSAERLKGVDSTLKIQPAKLEDSAVYLCASSLAGGDQPQHFGDGTRLSIL.

Only one count was recorded for this clone. At one of its ends the junction is not consistent with the germline gene, which may arise from a read error. V gene TRBV5-4 combines with J gene TRBJ2-7, with 10 bases identical to TRBD2. This CDR3 spans 15 amino acids. The germline gives CDR1 SGHNT, CDR2 YYREEE (reference sequence). CDR3 in DNA: TGCGCCAGCAGCCAAGGGCTAGCGGGGGCCTACGAGCAGTACTTC. Residues: CASSQGLAGAYEQYF.

The V gene is TRBV10-3, the J gene TRBJ2-7, with 7 bases fitting TRBD1. J was trimmed by 3 bases and V by 6 bases; bases with no gene match: 2. Germline lookup yields CDR1 ENHRY and CDR2 SYGVKD. This CDR3 contains 12 residues. This CDR3 is CAISGTDYEQYF. CDR3 nucleotides: TGTGCCATCAGCGGGACAGACTACGAGCAGTACTTC.

V and J are TRBV11-2 and TRBJ2-1, with unresolved D. CDR3 length equals 15 residues. The V gene lost 5 bases and the J gene lost 1 base, with 12 bases spanning the gap. Germline V gene data show CDR1 as SGHAT and CDR2 as FQNNGV. The CDR3, as DNA: TGTGCCAGCAGCAGTGCCTATTCTTCCTACAATGAGCAGTTCTTC. Translated, it gives CASSSAYSSYNEQFF.

CDR3 bases: TGTGCCAGCTGTCAAGGGGCCTTTGGTACCTACGAGCAGTACTTC. This encodes CASCQGAFGTYEQYF. The rearrangement links TRBV27 to TRBJ2-7; the D gene is possibly TRBD1 (5 bases). This CDR3 region has 15 residues. Germline CDR1 and CDR2: MNHEY and SMNVEV (reference sequence). V gave up 8 bases and J gave up 2 bases, with 19 bases separating them.

The rearrangement joins TRBV27 to TRBJ1-2, with D possibly TRBD1 on 5 matching bases. The ends were cut back, 5 bases at V and 2 bases at J, with 12 bases in the middle. This CDR3 is built from 14 residues. Per the germline V gene, CDR1 is MNHEY and CDR2 is SMNVEV (reference sequence). DNA of the CDR3: TGTGCCAGCAGTGAGAATCGGGGGAACTATGGCTACACCTTC. Its protein is CASSENRGNYGYTF.

The genes are TRBV5-6 and TRBJ2-7; tentatively, D is TRBD2 (6 bases). Germline CDR1 and CDR2: SGHDT and YYEEEE. Trimming cost V 1 base and J 5 bases, with 7 bases left between them. This CDR3 spans 12 amino acids. CDR3 sequence reads: CASSLTSNEQYF. CDR3 DNA: TGTGCCAGCAGCTTGACTAGCAACGAGCAGTACTTC.

The chain uses TRBV6-6 and TRBJ2-1; D might be TRBD1 (6 bases). Germline assignment: CDR1 MNHNY and CDR2 SVGAGI (reference sequence). This CDR3 spans 13 amino acids. Trimming left V 0 bases short and J 7 bases short, with 7 bases between. CDR3 in DNA: TGTGCCAGCAGTTACTCGGGACAAAATGAGCAGTTCTTC. Residues: CASSYSGQNEQFF.

The genes are TRBV4-1 and TRBJ2-7; 8 positions agree with TRBD2. The CDR3 has 15 residues. Germline V CDR1 and CDR2: MGHRA, YSYEKL. V gave up 0 bases and J gave up 5 bases; unmatched junction bases: 6. CDR3 protein: CASSQDPGGPDEQYF. The CDR3 DNA sequence: TGCGCCAGCAGCCAAGATCCGGGAGGGCCGGACGAGCAGTACTTC.

The J gene is TRBJ1-6, the V gene TRBV19; unclear D gene. Deletions cut 5 bases from V and 7 bases from J, with 15 bases between. Germline values: CDR1 LNHDA, CDR2 SQIVND (reference sequence). This CDR3 is built from 15 residues. The CDR3 protein is CASSVYSGVNSPLHF. In DNA, the CDR3 is TGTGCCAGTAGTGTATACAGCGGGGTCAATTCACCCCTCCACTTT.

This clone was counted a single time. The genes are TRBV5-1 and TRBJ1-1; TRBD1 matches 8 bases. Trimming at V came to 4 bases and at J to 4 bases, leaving 3 bases not matched to a gene. CDR3 length: 13 residues. Germline values: CDR1 SGHRS, CDR2 YFSETQ. This CDR3 reads CASSITGGTEAFF. The CDR3, as DNA: TGCGCCAGCAGCATAACAGGGGGCACTGAAGCTTTCTTT.

The genes are TRBV5-1 and TRBJ2-7, with 8 bases fitting TRBD1. CDR1 is SGHRS, CDR2 YFSETQ, per germline. CDR3 length equals 15 residues. V was clipped by 0 bases and J by 3 bases; unmatched bases: 5. The CDR3 sequence is CASSLGTGPLYEQYF. Here the CDR3 DNA reads TGCGCCAGCAGCTTGGGGACAGGGCCCCTCTACGAGCAGTACTTC.

This chain links TRBV6-6 with TRBJ1-1, with TRBD1 matching 8 bases. V lost 6 bases and J lost 4; bases outside the gene matches: 7. The germline CDR1 and CDR2 sequences are MNHNY and SVGAGI (reference sequence). The CDR3 has 14 amino acids. The DNA for the CDR3 is TGTGCCAGCAGGGACAGGGAAGGGAGCACTGAAGCTTTCTTT. Translating gives CASRDREGSTEAFF.

J is TRBJ2-7 and V is TRBV7-9, with 9 bases aligning to TRBD1. The V and J ends lost 5 bases and 5 bases, in that order; junction bases with no gene match: 7. The CDR3 loop spans 14 amino acids. Germline lookup yields CDR1 SEHNR and CDR2 FQNEAQ (reference sequence). The CDR3 loop is CASSPRDRDDEQYF. The CDR3 DNA reads as TGTGCCAGCAGCCCCCGGGACAGGGACGACGAGCAGTACTTC.

The rearrangement uses TRBV15 and TRBJ2-7; 7 nucleotides line up with TRBD2. The CDR3 extends over 15 amino acids. The trim removed 5 bases at V and 3 bases at J, leaving 10 bases unmatched. CDR1 and CDR2 from the germline V gene are LNHNV and YYDKDF (reference sequence). CDR3 sequence reads: CATSERASGFYEQYF. In DNA form, the CDR3 reads TGTGCCACCAGCGAGAGGGCTAGCGGTTTCTACGAGCAGTACTTC.

This clone is a singleton in its sample. This rearrangement joins TRBV11-2 to TRBJ2-7; 8 nucleotides match TRBD1. Per germline, CDR1 SGHAT and CDR2 FQNNGV. J was trimmed by 5 bases and V by 5 bases; bases with no gene match: 11. The CDR3 has 15 amino acids. The CDR3 nucleotides read TGTGCCAGCAGCCCCCAGGACAGGGTAGCGGACGAGCAGTACTTC. Translated, it gives CASSPQDRVADEQYF.

Concerning this clone: The same CDR3 can be traced to other DNA sequences in this sample. The chain combines TRBV27 with TRBJ1-1; 8 bases match TRBD1. The CDR3 covers 14 residues. V gave up 2 bases and J gave up 4 bases; unmatched junction bases: 3. Per the germline V gene, CDR1 is MNHEY and CDR2 is SMNVEV (reference sequence). CDR3 loop: CASSLSRGPTEAFF. In DNA, the CDR3 is TGTGCCAGCAGTTTAAGCAGGGGGCCCACTGAAGCTTTCTTT.

This sequence joins TRBV9 and TRBJ2-1; D not resolved. Germline V lookup: CDR1 SGDLS, CDR2 YYNGEE. This CDR3 contains 15 residues. V was trimmed by 0 bases and J by 5 bases, leaving 12 bases between them. CDR3 residues: CASSVDAGTNNEQFF. CDR3 DNA sequence: TGTGCCAGCAGCGTAGACGCTGGAACCAACAATGAGCAGTTCTTC.

This sequence joins TRBV29-1 and TRBJ1-2, with 7 bases identical to TRBD1. This CDR3 comprises 12 residues. Germline V gene data show CDR1 as SQVTM and CDR2 as ANQGSEA. V shed 4 bases, J shed 6 bases, and the junction held 5 bases outside the gene matches. The CDR3 spells CSVASQGNGYTF. The CDR3 nucleotides are TGCAGCGTTGCGTCACAGGGGAATGGCTACACCTTC.

Written as DNA, the CDR3 is TGTGCCAGCAGCCAGTCGACAGGTGAAGCTTTCTTT. Translating it yields CASSQSTGEAFF. The chain is built from TRBV13 and TRBJ1-1; D may be TRBD1 (6 bases). The ends were cut back, 5 bases at V and 7 bases at J, with 11 bases in the middle. This CDR3 comprises 12 residues. The V gene's germline CDR1 is PRHDT and CDR2 FYEKMQ (reference sequence).